This TCR beta chain is drawn from a study of read filtering for tumor transcriptome and immune sequencing. Whole-study context: Per sample, TCR-region reads ranged about 4 to 11 million by IR-seq, roughly 85 to 1273 by RNA-seq.

Regarding the study as a whole: Compared with RNA-seq, IR-seq gave much higher clonotype depth and reliability.

About this clonotype: Its matching antigen is unknown. A much larger clone differs from this one at a single base, so this may be a read error.

Germline V gene data show CDR1 as SQVTM and CDR2 as ANQGSEA. The CDR3 loop spans 12 amino acids. The library was built from around 0.4 ug RNA with molecular barcoded adaptors for alpha/delta and beta/gamma chains. TCRdb re-derived calls from the reads in MiXCR, one entry per CDR3 protein. The table records approximately 93,000 distinct CDR3 sequences, 20% to 25% of them present only once. The source of this sequence is a donor over 35 with multiple myeloma. The V gene is TRBV29-1, the J gene TRBJ2-7; D possibly corresponds to TRBD1 (5 bases). What was sequenced was a population of CD138-negative cells sorted from bone marrow. In DNA, the CDR3 is TGCAGCGTTGGACAGTCCCCTTACGAGCAGCACTTC. It is translated as CSVGQSPYEQHF.